Below, 10 T cell receptor beta chains from the same sample are listed, as sequenced in a study of control samples from healthy donors and cancer patients. TCRdb keeps only in-frame clones here, not all; method: immunoSEQ multiplex PCR. Of 100,000 to 150,000 clones detected, about nine tenths appear once; the ten largest clones hold around 2.5%. Sequencing was done on a sample of blood. These receptors all come from a man in his late teens or twenties in good health.

V usage is TRBV12-3 or TRBV12-4 and J usage is TRBJ1-3; tentatively, D is TRBD1 (5 bases). The CDR3 runs to 12 residues. V lost 5 bases and J lost 4, with 6 bases in between. For the CDR3, the DNA is TGTGCCAGCAGTGGGGACGGAAACACCATATATTTT. Protein: CASSGDGNTIYF.

The chain joins TRBV5-1 to TRBJ2-7; 7 nucleotides match TRBD1. V dropped 4 bases and J dropped 6; count of bases not matched to a gene: 13. The CDR3 has 15 amino acids. Germline V gene lookup returns CDR1 SGHRS and CDR2 YFSETQ. Here the CDR3 reads CASSRDRAGDTEQYF. CDR3 sequence (DNA): TGCGCCAGCAGCCGCGACAGGGCAGGTGATACCGAGCAGTACTTC. Combining the CDR3 with reference TRBV5-1 and TRBJ2-7 gives the whole variable domain KAGVTQTPRYLIKTRGQQVTLSCSPISGHRSVSWYQQTPGQGLQFLFEYFSETQRNKGNFPGRFSGRQFSNSRSEMNVSTLELGDSALYLCASSRDRAGDTEQYFGPGTRLTVT.

This chain uses TRBV4-3 with TRBJ1-3; no definite D call. The CDR3 extends over 16 amino acids. In germline, CDR1 is LGHNA, CDR2 YSLEER. Between the trimmed V and J ends, which lost 4 bases and 3 bases, there was a span of 16 bases. The CDR3 DNA sequence: TGCGCCAGCAGCCGAGGCGACACAGTGGGTGGAAACACCATATATTTT. Translating gives CASSRGDTVGGNTIYF.

This chain uses TRBV5-4 with TRBJ2-3; TRBD2 matches at 9 bases. The CDR3 length is 17 residues. The V segment lost 0 bases and the J segment 1 base; nucleotides outside the gene matches: 6. Germline lookup yields CDR1 SGHNT and CDR2 YYREEE (reference sequence). Here the CDR3 reads CASSLGLAGVGTDTQYF. The CDR3, as DNA: TGTGCCAGCAGCTTGGGATTAGCGGGAGTGGGCACAGATACGCAGTATTTT.

This clone was counted only a few times. The chain links TRBV14 to TRBJ2-3, with a possible D match to TRBD1 (5 bases). CDR3 size: 16 residues. V was cut by 4 bases and J by 0 bases, with 14 bases left in between. CDR1 is SGHDN and CDR2 is FVKESK in the germline V gene. CDR3 nucleotide sequence: TGTGCCAGCAGCCTCTGGACAACCGCTAGCACAGATACGCAGTATTTT. Encoded protein: CASSLWTTASTDTQYF.

The V gene is TRBV21-1, the J gene TRBJ2-7; TRBD1, the D gene given by the table, was not confirmed from the DNA. TRBV21-1 is a listed pseudogene. This CDR3 is 15 amino acids long. CDR3 in DNA: TGTGCCAGCAGCAATCTGGACAGGGCCTCCTACGAGCAGTACGTC. Its translation is CASSNLDRASYEQYV.

The J gene is TRBJ2-7, the V gene TRBV7-9; D may be TRBD2 (5 bases). Between the trimmed V and J ends, which lost 1 base and 2 bases, there was a span of 15 bases. CDR3 length: 16 residues. Per germline, CDR1 SEHNR and CDR2 FQNEAQ (reference sequence). CDR3 amino acids: CASSLGLRGSPYEQYV. The DNA of the CDR3 is TGTGCCAGCAGCTTAGGTCTCCGGGGTAGCCCCTACGAGCAGTACGTC.

The CDR3 protein is CASRAPGQGQPQHF. The CDR3 region has the DNA TGTGCCAGCAGAGCTCCGGGACAGGGGCAGCCCCAGCATTTT. The V gene is TRBV2, the J gene TRBJ1-5, with TRBD1 matching 10 bases. The germline CDR1 and CDR2 sequences are SNHLY and FYNNEI. V was clipped by 6 bases and J by 7 bases; unmatched bases: 6. The CDR3 runs 14 residues. The full variable domain, in which reference TRBV2 and TRBJ1-5 provide the parts outside the CDR3, is EPEVTQTPSHQVTQMGQEVILRCVPISNHLYFYWYRQILGQKVEFLVSFYNNEISEKSEIFDDQFSVERPDGSNFTLKIRSTKLEDSAMYFCASRAPGQGQPQHFGDGTRLSIL.

The chain employs TRBV6-1 and TRBJ2-3, with D possibly matching TRBD2 (6 bases). In germline, CDR1 is MNHNS, CDR2 SASEGT. This CDR3 has 16 residues. V was pared by 3 bases and J by 1 base, with 14 bases between. As DNA, the CDR3 is TGTGCCAGCAGTGAGAAGTTCGGGGGTCGCACAGATACGCAGTATTTT. Amino acid sequence: CASSEKFGGRTDTQYF.

The V gene is TRBV25-1, the J gene TRBJ1-5; a possible D gene is TRBD1 (6 bases). The CDR3 is made up of 14 amino acids. The V and J ends lost 1 base and 7 bases respectively, with 11 bases between them. Germline V lookup: CDR1 MGHDK, CDR2 SYGVNS. The CDR3 is CASSESQGLQPQHF. The CDR3 DNA is TGTGCCAGCAGTGAATCTCAGGGGCTCCAGCCCCAGCATTTT.